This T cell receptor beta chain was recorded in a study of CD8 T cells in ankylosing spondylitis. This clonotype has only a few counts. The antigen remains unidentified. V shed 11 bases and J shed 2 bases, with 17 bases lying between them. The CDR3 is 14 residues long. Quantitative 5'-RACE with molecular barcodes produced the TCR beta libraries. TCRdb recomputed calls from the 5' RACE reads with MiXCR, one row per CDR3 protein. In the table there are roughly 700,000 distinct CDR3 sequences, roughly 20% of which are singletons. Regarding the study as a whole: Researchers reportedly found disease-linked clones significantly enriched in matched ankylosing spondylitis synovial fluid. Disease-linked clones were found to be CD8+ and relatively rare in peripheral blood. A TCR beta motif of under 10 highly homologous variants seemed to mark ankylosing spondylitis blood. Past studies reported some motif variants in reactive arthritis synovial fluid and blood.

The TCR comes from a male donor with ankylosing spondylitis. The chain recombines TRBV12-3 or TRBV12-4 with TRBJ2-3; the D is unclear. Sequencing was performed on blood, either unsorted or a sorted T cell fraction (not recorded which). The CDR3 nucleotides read TGTGCCGGGTCATTTTCTTGGGCCACAGATACGCAGTATTTT. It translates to CAGSFSWATDTQYF.